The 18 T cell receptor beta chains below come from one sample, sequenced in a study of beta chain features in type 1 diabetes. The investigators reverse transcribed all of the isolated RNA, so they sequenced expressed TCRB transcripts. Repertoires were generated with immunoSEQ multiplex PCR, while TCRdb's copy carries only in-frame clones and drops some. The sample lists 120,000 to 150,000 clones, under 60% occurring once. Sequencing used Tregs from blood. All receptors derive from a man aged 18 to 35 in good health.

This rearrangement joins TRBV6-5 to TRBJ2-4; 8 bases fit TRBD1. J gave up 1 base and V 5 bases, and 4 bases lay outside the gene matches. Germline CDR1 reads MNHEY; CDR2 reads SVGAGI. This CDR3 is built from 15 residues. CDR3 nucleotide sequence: TGTGCCAGCAGTCGACAGGGGTTTGCCAAAAACATTCAGTACTTC. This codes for CASSRQGFAKNIQYF.

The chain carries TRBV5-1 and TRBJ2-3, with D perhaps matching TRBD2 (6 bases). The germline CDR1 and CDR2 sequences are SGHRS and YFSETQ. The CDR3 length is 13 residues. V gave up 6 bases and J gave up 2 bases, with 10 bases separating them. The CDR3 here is CASKRDFTDTQYF. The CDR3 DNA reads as TGCGCCAGCAAAAGGGACTTCACAGATACGCAGTATTTT.

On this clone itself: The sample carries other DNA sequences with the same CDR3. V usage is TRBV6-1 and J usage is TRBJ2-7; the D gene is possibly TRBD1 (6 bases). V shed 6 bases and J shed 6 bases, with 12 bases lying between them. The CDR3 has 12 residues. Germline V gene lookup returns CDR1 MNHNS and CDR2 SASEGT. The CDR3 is CASRDRGSEQYF. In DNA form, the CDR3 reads TGTGCCAGCAGGGATAGGGGGTCCGAGCAGTACTTC.

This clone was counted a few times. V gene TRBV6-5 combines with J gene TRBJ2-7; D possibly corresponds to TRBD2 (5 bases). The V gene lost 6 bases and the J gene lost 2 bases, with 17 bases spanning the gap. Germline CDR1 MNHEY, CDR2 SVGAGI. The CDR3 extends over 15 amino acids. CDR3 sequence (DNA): TGTGCCAGCAGCCCCTGGTCCGGGATCCCCTACGAGCAGTACTTC. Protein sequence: CASSPWSGIPYEQYF.

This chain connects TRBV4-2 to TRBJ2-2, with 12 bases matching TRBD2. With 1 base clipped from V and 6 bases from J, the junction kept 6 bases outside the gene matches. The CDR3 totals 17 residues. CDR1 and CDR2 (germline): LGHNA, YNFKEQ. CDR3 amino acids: CASSQVSLAGGPGELFF. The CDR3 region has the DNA TGTGCCAGCAGCCAAGTCTCGCTAGCGGGGGGGCCCGGGGAGCTGTTTTTT.

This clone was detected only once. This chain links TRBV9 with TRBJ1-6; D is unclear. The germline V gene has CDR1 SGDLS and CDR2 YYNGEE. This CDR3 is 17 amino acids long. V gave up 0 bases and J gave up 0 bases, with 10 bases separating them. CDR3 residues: CASSVEVWSSYNSPLHF. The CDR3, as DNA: TGTGCCAGCAGCGTAGAAGTCTGGAGCTCCTATAATTCACCCCTCCACTTT. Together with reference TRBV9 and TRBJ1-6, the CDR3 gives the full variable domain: DSGVTQTPKHLITATGQRVTLRCSPRSGDLSVYWYQQSLDQGLQFLIQYYNGEERAKGNILERFSAQQFPDLHSELNLSSLELGDSALYFCASSVEVWSSYNSPLHFGNGTRLTVT.

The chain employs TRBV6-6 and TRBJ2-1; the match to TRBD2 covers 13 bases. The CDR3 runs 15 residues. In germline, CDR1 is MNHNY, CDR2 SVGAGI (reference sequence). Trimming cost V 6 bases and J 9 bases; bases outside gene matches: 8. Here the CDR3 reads CASRQGLAGIIEQFF. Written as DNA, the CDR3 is TGTGCCAGCAGGCAGGGACTAGCGGGAATCATTGAGCAGTTCTTC.

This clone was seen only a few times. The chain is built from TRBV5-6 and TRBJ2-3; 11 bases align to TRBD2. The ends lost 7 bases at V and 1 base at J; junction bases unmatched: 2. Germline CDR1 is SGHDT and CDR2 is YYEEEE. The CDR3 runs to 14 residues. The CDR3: CASATSGGTDTQYF. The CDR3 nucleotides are TGTGCCAGCGCGACTAGCGGGGGCACAGATACGCAGTATTTT. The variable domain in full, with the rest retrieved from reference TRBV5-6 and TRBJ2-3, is DAGVTQSPTHLIKTRGQQVTLRCSPKSGHDTVSWYQQALGQGPQFIFQYYEEEERQRGNFPDRFSGHQFPNYSSELNVNALLLGDSALYLCASATSGGTDTQYFGPGTRLTVL.

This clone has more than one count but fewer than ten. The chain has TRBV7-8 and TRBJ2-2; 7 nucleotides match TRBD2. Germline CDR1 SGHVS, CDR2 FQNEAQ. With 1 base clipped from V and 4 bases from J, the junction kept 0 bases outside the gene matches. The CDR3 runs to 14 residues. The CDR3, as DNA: TGTGCCAGCAGCTTAGGGGGGGGCACCGGGGAGCTGTTTTTT. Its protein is CASSLGGGTGELFF.

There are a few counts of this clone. The CDR3: CASSYSTRYTEAFF. In DNA, the CDR3 is TGTGCCAGCAGTTACTCAACCAGGTACACTGAAGCTTTCTTT. The V gene is TRBV6-5, the J gene TRBJ1-1, with D unresolved. Trimming took 0 bases from V and 3 from J, leaving 8 bases between them. This CDR3 spans 14 amino acids. Looked up from germline, CDR1 is MNHEY and CDR2 is SVGAGI.

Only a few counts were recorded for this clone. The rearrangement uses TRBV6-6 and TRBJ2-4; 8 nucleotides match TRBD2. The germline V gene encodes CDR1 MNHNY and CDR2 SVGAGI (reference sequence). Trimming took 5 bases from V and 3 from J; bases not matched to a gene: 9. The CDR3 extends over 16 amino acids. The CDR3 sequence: CASSTLGLAVKNIQYF. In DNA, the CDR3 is TGTGCCAGCAGTACGCTAGGACTAGCAGTCAAAAACATTCAGTACTTC.

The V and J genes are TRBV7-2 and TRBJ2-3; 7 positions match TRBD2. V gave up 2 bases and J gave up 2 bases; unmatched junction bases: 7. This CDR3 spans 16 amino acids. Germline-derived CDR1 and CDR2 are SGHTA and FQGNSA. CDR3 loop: CASSLRLAEYTDTQYF. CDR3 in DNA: TGTGCCAGCAGCTTAAGGCTAGCGGAATACACAGATACGCAGTATTTT.

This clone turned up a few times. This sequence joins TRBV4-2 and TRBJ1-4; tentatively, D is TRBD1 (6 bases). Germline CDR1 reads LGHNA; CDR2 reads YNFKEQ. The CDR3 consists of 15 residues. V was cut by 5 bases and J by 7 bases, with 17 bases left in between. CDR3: CASSARGQSSEKLFF. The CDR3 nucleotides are TGTGCCAGCAGCGCCAGAGGACAGTCTAGTGAAAAACTGTTTTTT.

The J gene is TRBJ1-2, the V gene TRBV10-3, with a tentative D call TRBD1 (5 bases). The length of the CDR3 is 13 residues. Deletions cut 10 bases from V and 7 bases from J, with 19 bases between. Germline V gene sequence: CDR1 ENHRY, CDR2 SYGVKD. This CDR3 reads CATGTVQGGGYTF. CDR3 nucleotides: TGTGCCACCGGAACAGTTCAGGGAGGTGGCTACACCTTC.

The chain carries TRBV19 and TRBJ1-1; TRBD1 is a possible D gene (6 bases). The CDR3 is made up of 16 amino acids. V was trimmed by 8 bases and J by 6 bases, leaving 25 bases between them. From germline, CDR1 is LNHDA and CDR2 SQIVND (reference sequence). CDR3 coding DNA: TGTGCCAGTTCCCGCGGGGGGCGCTTCCTTTTCGCTGAAGCTTTCTTT. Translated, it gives CASSRGGRFLFAEAFF.

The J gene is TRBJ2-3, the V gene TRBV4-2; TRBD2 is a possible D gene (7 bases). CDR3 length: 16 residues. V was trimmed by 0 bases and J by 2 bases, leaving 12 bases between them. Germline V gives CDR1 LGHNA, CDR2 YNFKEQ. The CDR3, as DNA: TGTGCCAGCAGCCAAGATTCGCGGGGGCCCACAGATACGCAGTATTTT. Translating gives CASSQDSRGPTDTQYF.

CDR3 nucleotides: TGTGCCAGCAGCTCAGAGGGCCCGTTTCCCCTGAACACTGAAGCTTTCTTT. It specifies CASSSEGPFPLNTEAFF. This rearrangement joins TRBV7-9 to TRBJ1-1, with D unresolved. In germline, CDR1 is SEHNR, CDR2 FQNEAQ (reference sequence). The length of the CDR3 is 17 residues. Trimming left V 4 bases short and J 0 bases short, with 18 bases between.

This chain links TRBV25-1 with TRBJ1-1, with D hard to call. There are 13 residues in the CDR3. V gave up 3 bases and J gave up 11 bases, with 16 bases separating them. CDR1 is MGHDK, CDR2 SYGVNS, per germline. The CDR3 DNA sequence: TGTGCCAGCAGTGAGGGTCGGGCCTCGGGGGCTTTCTTT. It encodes CASSEGRASGAFF. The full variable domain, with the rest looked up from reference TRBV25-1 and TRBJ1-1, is EADIYQTPRYLVIGTGKKITLECSQTMGHDKMYWYQQDPGMELHLIHYSYGVNSTEKGDLSSESTVSRIRTEHFPLTLESARPSHTSQYLCASSEGRASGAFFGQGTRLTVV.